The sequence of this TCR beta chain was determined in a study of OX40 agonist ivuxolimab in advanced cancers. Study summary: Hepatocellular carcinoma, melanoma, renal cell or head and neck cancer occurred in dose-escalation patients.

Produced via immunoSEQ multiplex PCR; TCRdb's table is partial and in-frame only. The table lists 50,000 to 75,000 clones, roughly 81% of them singletons. Blood specimens came from baseline, cycle 4 day 1, and cycle 7 day 1. For this clone: Antigen unknown.

Findings of the study overall: CD4+ and CD8+ blood T cells expanded clonally by week 6 at 0.1 to 3.0 mg/kg.

J lost 4 bases, V lost 3 bases, and 9 bases had no gene match. CDR3 length: 16 amino acids. CDR1 and CDR2 from the germline V gene are SGHDN and FVKESK. This chain links TRBV14 with TRBJ1-1, with 9 bases identical to TRBD1. This sequence was found in an adult with an advanced solid tumor such as melanoma, head and neck, liver or kidney cancer. Sequenced material: CD4+ or CD8+ T cells sorted from blood, taken in a trial of the OX40 agonist ivuxolimab. The CDR3: CASSQHGRGQGTEAFF. The DNA for the CDR3 is TGTGCCAGCAGCCAGCACGGTCGGGGACAGGGCACTGAAGCTTTCTTT.